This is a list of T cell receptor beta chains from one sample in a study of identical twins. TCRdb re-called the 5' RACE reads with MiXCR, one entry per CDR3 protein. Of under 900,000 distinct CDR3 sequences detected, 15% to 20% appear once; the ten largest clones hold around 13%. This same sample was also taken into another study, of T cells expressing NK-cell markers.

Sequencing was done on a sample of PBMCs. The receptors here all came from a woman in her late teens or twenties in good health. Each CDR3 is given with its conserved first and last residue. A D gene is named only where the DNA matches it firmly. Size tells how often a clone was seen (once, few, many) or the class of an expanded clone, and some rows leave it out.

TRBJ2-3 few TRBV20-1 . TGCAGTGCTGGGAGTGGAGTCGCCATTCAGGATACGCAGTATTTT CSAGSGVAIQDTQYF
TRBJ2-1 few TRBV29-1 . TGCAGCGTTTCCGAGGGGGGGAATGAGCAGTTCTTC CSVSEGGNEQFF
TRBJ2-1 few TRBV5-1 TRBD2 TGCGCCAGCAGCTTGGCTAGCGGGGGCCTCTCCTACAATGAGCAGTTCTTC CASSLASGGLSYNEQFF
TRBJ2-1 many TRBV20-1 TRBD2 TGCAGTGCTGGGACTAGCGTTTACAATGAGCAGTTCTTC CSAGTSVYNEQFF
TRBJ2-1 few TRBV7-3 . TGTGCCAGCAGCCTTCCGTTCAGTGAGCAGTTCTTC CASSLPFSEQFF
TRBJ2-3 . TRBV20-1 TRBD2 TGCAGTGGGAGCGGGGGGGCGCAGGGAGATACGCAGTATTTT CSGSGGAQGDTQYF
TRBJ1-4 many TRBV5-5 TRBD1 TGTGCCAGCAGCTTAAAGGAGCGGGGACAGGTTCACCGAAAACTGTTTTTT CASSLKERGQVHRKLFF
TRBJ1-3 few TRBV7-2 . TGTGCCAGCAGCTTATCCGGGGATTTTCGAAACACCATATATTTT CASSLSGDFRNTIYF
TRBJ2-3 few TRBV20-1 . TGCAGTGCCAACCCCGGCAGGGGAGGGTGGGATACGCAGTATTTT CSANPGRGGWDTQYF
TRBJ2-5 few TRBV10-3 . TGTGCCATCAGTCCGAATAGCCGAATGACGGGAGAGACCCAGTACTTC CAISPNSRMTGETQYF
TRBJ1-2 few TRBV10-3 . TGTGCCATCAGTGAGTCGGTGGTAGGCTACACCTTC CAISESVVGYTF
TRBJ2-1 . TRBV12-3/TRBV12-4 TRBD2 TGTGCCAGCAGTTTCATCGGGACTAGCGGATTCAATGAGCAGTTCTTC CASSFIGTSGFNEQFF